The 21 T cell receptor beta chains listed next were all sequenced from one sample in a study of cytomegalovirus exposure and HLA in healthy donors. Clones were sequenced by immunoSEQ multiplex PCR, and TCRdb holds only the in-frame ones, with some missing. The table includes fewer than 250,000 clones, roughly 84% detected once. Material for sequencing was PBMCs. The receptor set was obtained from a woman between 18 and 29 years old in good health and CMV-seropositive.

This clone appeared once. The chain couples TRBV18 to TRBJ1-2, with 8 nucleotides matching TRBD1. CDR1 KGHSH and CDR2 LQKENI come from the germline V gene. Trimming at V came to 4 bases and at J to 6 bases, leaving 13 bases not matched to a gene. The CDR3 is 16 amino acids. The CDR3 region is CASSRNMDREKHGYTF. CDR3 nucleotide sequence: TGTGCCAGCTCACGTAACATGGACAGGGAGAAGCATGGCTACACCTTC. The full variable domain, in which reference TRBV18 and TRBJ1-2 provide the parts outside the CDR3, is NAGVMQNPRHLVRRRGQEARLRCSPMKGHSHVYWYRQLPEEGLKFMVYLQKENIIDESGMPKERFSAEFPKEGPSILRIQQVVRGDSAAYFCASSRNMDREKHGYTFGSGTRLTVV.

Written as DNA, the CDR3 is TGCGCCAGCAGCCAAGAACTAGCGGACCCCCTCACTTACGAGCAGTACTTC. It is translated as CASSQELADPLTYEQYF. The chain has TRBV4-1 and TRBJ2-7, with 8 bases that match TRBD2. Germline loops: CDR1 MGHRA, CDR2 YSYEKL. Germline trimming cut 0 bases from V and 4 bases from J; bases unmatched to any gene: 11. The length of the CDR3 is 17 residues.

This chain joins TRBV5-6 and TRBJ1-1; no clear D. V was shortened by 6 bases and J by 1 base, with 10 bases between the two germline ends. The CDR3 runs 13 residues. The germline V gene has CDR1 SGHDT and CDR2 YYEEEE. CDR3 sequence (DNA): TGTGCCAGCAAGAAACGGGAGAACACTGAAGCTTTCTTT. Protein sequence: CASKKRENTEAFF. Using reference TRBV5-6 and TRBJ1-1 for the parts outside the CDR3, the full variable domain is DAGVTQSPTHLIKTRGQQVTLRCSPKSGHDTVSWYQQALGQGPQFIFQYYEEEERQRGNFPDRFSGHQFPNYSSELNVNALLLGDSALYLCASKKRENTEAFFGQGTRLTVV.

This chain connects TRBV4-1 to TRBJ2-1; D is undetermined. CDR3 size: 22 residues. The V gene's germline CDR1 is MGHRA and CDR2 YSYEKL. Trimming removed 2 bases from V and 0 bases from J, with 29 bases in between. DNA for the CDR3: TGCGCCAGCAGCCAATACCAGCGCGTTTCGGCGAGCCTCCCAAGCTCCTACAATGAGCAGTTCTTC. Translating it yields CASSQYQRVSASLPSSYNEQFF.

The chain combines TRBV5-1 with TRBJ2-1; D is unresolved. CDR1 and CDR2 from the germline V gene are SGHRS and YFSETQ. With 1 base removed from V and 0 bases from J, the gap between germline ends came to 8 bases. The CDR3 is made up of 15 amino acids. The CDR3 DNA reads TGCGCCAGCAGCTTGTCCTCTTACTCCTACAATGAGCAGTTCTTC. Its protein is CASSLSSYSYNEQFF.

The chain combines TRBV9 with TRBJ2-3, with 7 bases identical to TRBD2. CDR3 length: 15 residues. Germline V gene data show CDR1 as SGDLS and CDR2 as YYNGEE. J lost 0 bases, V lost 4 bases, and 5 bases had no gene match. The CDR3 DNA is TGTGCCAGCAGCCCTAGCGGACATAGCACAGATACGCAGTATTTT. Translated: CASSPSGHSTDTQYF.

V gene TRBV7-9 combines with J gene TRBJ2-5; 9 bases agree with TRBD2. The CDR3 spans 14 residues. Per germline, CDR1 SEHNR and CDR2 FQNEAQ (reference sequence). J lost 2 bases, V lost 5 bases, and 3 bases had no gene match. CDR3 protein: CASSISGSQETQYF. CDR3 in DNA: TGTGCCAGCAGCATTAGCGGGAGTCAAGAGACCCAGTACTTC. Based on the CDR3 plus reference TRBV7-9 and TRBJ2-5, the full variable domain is DTGVSQNPRHKITKRGQNVTFRCDPISEHNRLYWYRQTLGQGPEFLTYFQNEAQLEKSRLLSDRFSAERPKGSFSTLEIQRTEQGDSAMYLCASSISGSQETQYFGPGTRLLVL.

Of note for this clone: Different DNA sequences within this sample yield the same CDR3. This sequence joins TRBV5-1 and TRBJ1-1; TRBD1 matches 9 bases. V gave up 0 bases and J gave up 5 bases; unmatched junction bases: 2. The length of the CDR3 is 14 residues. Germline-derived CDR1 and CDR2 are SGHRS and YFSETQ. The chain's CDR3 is CASSLGQGVTEAFF. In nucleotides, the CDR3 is TGCGCCAGCAGCTTGGGACAGGGGGTGACTGAAGCTTTCTTT.

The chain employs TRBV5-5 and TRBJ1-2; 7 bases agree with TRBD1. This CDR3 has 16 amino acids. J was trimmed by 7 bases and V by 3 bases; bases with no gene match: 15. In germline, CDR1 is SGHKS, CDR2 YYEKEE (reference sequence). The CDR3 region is CASSSSKTGFSVGYTF. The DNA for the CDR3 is TGTGCCAGCAGCTCGTCCAAGACAGGGTTTTCGGTTGGCTACACCTTC.

The CDR3 region is CASSPGLAGIGLYEQYF. CDR3 DNA: TGTGCCAGCAGCCCGGGACTAGCGGGAATTGGTTTGTACGAGCAGTACTTC. This chain uses TRBV27 with TRBJ2-7, with 13 bases matching TRBD2. Germline V lookup: CDR1 MNHEY, CDR2 SMNVEV (reference sequence). CDR3 length: 17 residues. Trimming removed 6 bases from V and 4 bases from J; junction bases left unmatched: 12.

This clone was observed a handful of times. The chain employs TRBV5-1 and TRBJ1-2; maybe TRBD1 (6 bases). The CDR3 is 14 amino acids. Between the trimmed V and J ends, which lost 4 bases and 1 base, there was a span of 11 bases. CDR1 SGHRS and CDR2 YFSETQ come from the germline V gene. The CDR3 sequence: CASSAGASNYGYTF. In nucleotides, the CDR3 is TGCGCCAGCAGCGCAGGGGCAAGTAACTATGGCTACACCTTC.

The CDR3 is CASSFPGGQPQHF. CDR3 nucleotide sequence: TGTGCCAGCAGTTTTCCGGGGGGGCAGCCCCAGCATTTT. The chain has TRBV27 and TRBJ1-5; D possibly corresponds to TRBD1 (5 bases). V lost 3 bases and J lost 7, with 10 bases in between. CDR1 is MNHEY and CDR2 is SMNVEV in the germline V gene (reference sequence). The CDR3 has 13 amino acids.

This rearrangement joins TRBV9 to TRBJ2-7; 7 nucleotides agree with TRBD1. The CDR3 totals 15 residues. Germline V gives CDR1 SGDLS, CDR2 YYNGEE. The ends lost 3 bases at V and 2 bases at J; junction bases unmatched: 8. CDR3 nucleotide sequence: TGTGCCAGCAGCGCGAAACAGGGGATTGCCTACGAGCAGTACTTC. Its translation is CASSAKQGIAYEQYF.

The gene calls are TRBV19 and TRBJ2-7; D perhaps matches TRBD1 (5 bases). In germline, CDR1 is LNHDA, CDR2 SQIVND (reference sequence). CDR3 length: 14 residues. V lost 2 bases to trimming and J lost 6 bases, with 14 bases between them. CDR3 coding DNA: TGTGCCAGTAGTATACAGGGTCCGTCCGTCGAGCAGTACTTC. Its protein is CASSIQGPSVEQYF. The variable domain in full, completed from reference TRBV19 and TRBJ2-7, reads DGGITQSPKYLFRKEGQNVTLSCEQNLNHDAMYWYRQDPGQGLRLIYYSQIVNDFQKGDIAEGYSVSREKKESFPLTVTSAQKNPTAFYLCASSIQGPSVEQYFGPGTRLTVT.

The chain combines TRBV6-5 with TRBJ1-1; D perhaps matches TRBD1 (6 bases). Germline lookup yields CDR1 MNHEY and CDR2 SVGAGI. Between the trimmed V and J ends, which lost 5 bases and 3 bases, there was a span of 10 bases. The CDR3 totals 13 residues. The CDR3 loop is CASSRAGDTEAFF. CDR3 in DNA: TGTGCCAGCAGTAGGGCAGGGGACACTGAAGCTTTCTTT.

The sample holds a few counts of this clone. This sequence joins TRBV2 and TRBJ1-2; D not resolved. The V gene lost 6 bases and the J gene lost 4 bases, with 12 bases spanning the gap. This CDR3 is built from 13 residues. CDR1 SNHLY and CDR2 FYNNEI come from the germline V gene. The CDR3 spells CASSPGEGYGYTF. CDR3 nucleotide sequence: TGTGCCAGCAGCCCCGGGGAGGGCTATGGCTACACCTTC.

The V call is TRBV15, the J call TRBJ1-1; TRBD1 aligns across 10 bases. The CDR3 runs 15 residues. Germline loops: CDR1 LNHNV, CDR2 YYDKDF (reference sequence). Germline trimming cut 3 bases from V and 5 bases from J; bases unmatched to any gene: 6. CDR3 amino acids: CATSRVDRGGTEAFF. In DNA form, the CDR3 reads TGTGCCACCAGCAGGGTGGACAGGGGGGGGACTGAAGCTTTCTTT. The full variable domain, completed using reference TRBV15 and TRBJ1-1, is DAMVIQNPRYQVTQFGKPVTLSCSQTLNHNVMYWYQQKSSQAPKLLFHYYDKDFNNEADTPDNFQSRRPNTSFCFLDIRSPGLGDTAMYLCATSRVDRGGTEAFFGQGTRLTVV.

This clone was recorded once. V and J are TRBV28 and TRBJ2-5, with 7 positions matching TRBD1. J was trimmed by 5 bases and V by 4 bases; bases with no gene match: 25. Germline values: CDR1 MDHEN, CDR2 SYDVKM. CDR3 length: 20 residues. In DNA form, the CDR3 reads TGTGCCAGCAGTTCCCTAAACTTGACAAGGATGACAGGGAGTTTTGAGACCCAGTACTTC. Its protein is CASSSLNLTRMTGSFETQYF.

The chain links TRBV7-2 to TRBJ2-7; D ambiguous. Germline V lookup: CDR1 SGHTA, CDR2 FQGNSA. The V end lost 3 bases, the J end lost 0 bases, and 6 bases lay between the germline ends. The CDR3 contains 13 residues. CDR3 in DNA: TGTGCCAGCAGCTTGCAGGTCTCCTACGAGCAGTACTTC. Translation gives CASSLQVSYEQYF. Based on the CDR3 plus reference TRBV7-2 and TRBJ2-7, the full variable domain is GAGVSQSPSNKVTEKGKDVELRCDPISGHTALYWYRQSLGQGLEFLIYFQGNSAPDKSGLPSDRFSAERTGGSVSTLTIQRTQQEDSAVYLCASSLQVSYEQYFGPGTRLTVT.

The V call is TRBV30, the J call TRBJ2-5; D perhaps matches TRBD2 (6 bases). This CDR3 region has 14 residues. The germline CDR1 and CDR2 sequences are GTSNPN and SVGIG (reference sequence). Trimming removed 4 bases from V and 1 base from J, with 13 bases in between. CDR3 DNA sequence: TGTGCCTGGACGGGAGTGGTCCCCCAAGAGACCCAGTACTTC. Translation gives CAWTGVVPQETQYF.

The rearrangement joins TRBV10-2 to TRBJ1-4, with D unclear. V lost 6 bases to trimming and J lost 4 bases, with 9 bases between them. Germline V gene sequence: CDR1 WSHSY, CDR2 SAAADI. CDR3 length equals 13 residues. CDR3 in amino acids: CASRRLGNEKLFF. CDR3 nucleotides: TGCGCCAGCAGACGACTGGGTAATGAAAAACTGTTTTTT.